This is a list of T cell receptor beta chains from one sample in a study of T cell responses to AZD1222 COVID-19 vaccine. Method: immunoSEQ multiplex PCR; TCRdb's copy keeps in-frame clones and lacks some. The table lists approximately 170,000 clones, 85% to 90% of them singletons. Material: peripheral blood, obtained on day 0 of AZD1222 vaccination. Source of these receptors: an adult in good health. The CDR3 runs from the conserved cysteine through the conserved F or W. Expanded clones get a size class; other rows say once, few or many, or leave the size out.

clone_size j_call v_call cdr3_aa
. TRBJ2-1 TRBV9 CASSVNPQWNVIDEQFF
. TRBJ2-3 TRBV6-4 CASSEVPDTQYF
. TRBJ2-1 TRBV27 CASWDLGHEQFF
. TRBJ1-1 TRBV3-1/TRBV3-2 CASSRPGGRITEAFF
once TRBJ2-2 TRBV9 CASSVVLDTGELFF
once TRBJ2-3 TRBV2 CASSAWTSSTDTQYF
. TRBJ2-1 TRBV9 CASSAASPTYNEQFF
. TRBJ1-1 TRBV28 CASSLVGTTEAFF
. TRBJ1-6 TRBV2 CASSDLGGLGNSPLHF
. TRBJ1-6 TRBV9 CASSANRSYSPLHF
. TRBJ2-1 TRBV7-2 CASSITLAVNEQFF
. TRBJ1-1 TRBV10-3 CAISEVDTEAFF
. TRBJ2-7 TRBV3-1/TRBV3-2 CASSQFRGHSYEQYF
. TRBJ1-4 TRBV5-6 CASSVETAWMEKLFF
. TRBJ2-7 TRBV7-8 CASTSIGEGALTYEQYF
. TRBJ2-7 TRBV30 CAWSPGTGYEQYF
. TRBJ2-7 TRBV6-5 CASSNQGSVSYEQYF
. TRBJ1-1 TRBV5-1 CASSLERSGTEAFF
. TRBJ1-1 TRBV28 CASSLGTEAFF
. TRBJ2-5 TRBV9 CASSVGGIQETQYF
. TRBJ1-3 TRBV7-9 CASSLAPVTSGNTIYF
. TRBJ2-5 TRBV6-6 CASSDRVVGTQYF
. TRBJ2-2 TRBV29-1 CSGRTANTGELFF
. TRBJ1-1 TRBV7-2 CASSRDRGRDEAFF
. TRBJ2-1 TRBV9 CASSVGAGMNEQFF
. TRBJ2-1 TRBV4-1 CASSPGTLAGGHNEQFF
. TRBJ1-4 TRBV5-4 CASSLGLRAARREKLFF
. TRBJ1-6 TRBV28 CASSSPLHF
. TRBJ2-5 TRBV9 CASSARGWQETQYF
. TRBJ1-1 TRBV19 CASSSRGLNTEAFF
. TRBJ2-7 TRBV11-2 CASGLLYEQYF